This T cell receptor (beta chain) was sequenced during a study of blood T cell repertoires in COVID-19. Study overall: COVID-19 samples from acute and convalescent phases originated in the United States, Italy and Spain.

This clone was counted once. The CDR3 spans 13 residues. V shed 6 bases and J 9 bases; nucleotides not matched to a gene: 5. In germline, CDR1 is LGHDT, CDR2 YNNKEL (reference sequence). In the original processing: Estimation of nucleated cell counts was performed using reference gene primer amplification. Libraries were prepared by immunoSEQ multiplex PCR; TCRdb keeps only in-frame clonotypes and omits some of them. D and trimming come from the DNA, and the V and J calls and clone size come from that table. The sample has 90,000 to 130,000 clones, roughly 91% seen once; the top ten hold 3.3%. The TCR sequence derives from a woman in her forties or fifties with acute or convalescent COVID-19. Sequenced: peripheral blood. The chain couples TRBV3-1 (or the pseudogene TRBV3-2) to TRBJ2-7; 13 positions agree with TRBD2. CDR3 amino acids: CASRTSGRSGQYF. CDR3 nucleotide sequence: TGTGCCAGCAGGACTAGCGGGAGGAGTGGGCAGTACTTC.